The clone carrying this TCR beta chain was counted many times. TCRdb itself ran the 5' RACE reads through MiXCR, one entry per CDR3 protein. Here the sample spans about 38,000 distinct CDR3 sequences, 6% to 8% being singletons. These data belong to a study of spatial heterogeneity in lung cancer. Whole-study context: TCR and UMI combinations that were unique each appeared, on average, more than ten times in raw reads.

As to time point: sample taken at primary tumor resection. No cells were sorted before sequencing. The whole RNA sequenced was extracted from tumor, nontumor lung or frozen PBMC. Germline V lookup: CDR1 SQVTM, CDR2 ANQGSEA. The CDR3 is made up of 12 amino acids. The material sequenced was PBMCs, taken at surgery. The TCR was taken from a male donor with early-stage non-small cell lung cancer. V gene TRBV29-1 combines with J gene TRBJ2-5, with 7 nucleotides matching TRBD2. CDR3 in amino acids: CSGGGFQETQYF. CDR3 bases: TGCAGTGGGGGGGGATTCCAAGAGACCCAGTACTTC.